These 11 T cell receptor beta chains were all obtained from the same sample, sequenced in a study of blood T cell repertoires in COVID-19. Sequenced by immunoSEQ multiplex PCR; TCRdb stores in-frame clones only, minus some. The repertoire holds 400,000 to 450,000 clones, with roughly 88% as singletons. Source material: peripheral blood. The source is a woman aged 45 to 65 with COVID-19, enrolled during active disease.

The chain couples TRBV19 to TRBJ1-5; maybe TRBD1 (6 bases). CDR3 size: 15 residues. The V gene's germline CDR1 is LNHDA and CDR2 SQIVND (reference sequence). V lost 5 bases, J lost 2 bases, and 13 bases lay in between. Written as DNA, the CDR3 is TGTGCCAGTAGTCCAGGACAGAGTCGCAATCAGCCCCAGCATTTT. This sequence encodes CASSPGQSRNQPQHF.

The chain has TRBV11-3 and TRBJ2-1; D perhaps matches TRBD2 (5 bases). The CDR3 loop spans 14 amino acids. Germline-derived CDR1 and CDR2 are SGHNT and YENEEA. The V and J ends lost 6 bases and 6 bases respectively, with 15 bases between them. The CDR3 is CASRDSVSSNEQFF. For the CDR3, the DNA is TGTGCCAGCAGGGACTCCGTATCGTCCAATGAGCAGTTCTTC.

The chain combines TRBV30 with TRBJ1-6, with 9 bases identical to TRBD1. J lost 9 bases, V lost 3 bases, and 9 bases had no gene match. Germline-derived CDR1 and CDR2 are GTSNPN and SVGIG (reference sequence). The CDR3 is made up of 15 amino acids. The chain's CDR3 is CAWRDRQGGFSPLHF. CDR3 sequence (DNA): TGTGCCTGGAGAGACAGACAGGGGGGATTTTCACCCCTCCACTTT.

The chain joins TRBV12-3 or TRBV12-4 to TRBJ2-7, with TRBD1 as a possible D gene (5 bases). The V gene lost 3 bases and the J gene lost 3 bases, with 6 bases spanning the gap. The CDR3 is made up of 12 amino acids. CDR3 in amino acids: CASSLTVYEQYF. The DNA for the CDR3 is TGTGCCAGCAGTTTGACAGTCTACGAGCAGTACTTC.

This chain joins TRBV30 and TRBJ1-1; 7 positions match TRBD1. This CDR3 spans 16 amino acids. Germline lookup yields CDR1 GTSNPN and CDR2 SVGIG (reference sequence). Losses at the gene ends were 0 bases for V and 1 base for J; bases not matched to a gene: 8. The CDR3 DNA reads TGTGCCTGGAGTGTACATCTGGGACAGCGGAACACTGAAGCTTTCTTT. This gives the protein CAWSVHLGQRNTEAFF.

A few counts support this clone. The chain recombines TRBV19 with TRBJ2-4; 7 bases align to TRBD1. V was clipped by 5 bases and J by 8 bases; unmatched bases: 3. The CDR3 loop spans 12 amino acids. Germline V gene lookup returns CDR1 LNHDA and CDR2 SQIVND (reference sequence). CDR3 region: CASSRTGDIQYF. The CDR3 DNA follows: TGTGCCAGTAGTCGGACAGGTGACATTCAGTACTTC.

The chain recombines TRBV5-6 with TRBJ1-1; a possible D gene is TRBD1 (5 bases). In germline, CDR1 is SGHDT, CDR2 YYEEEE. V was shortened by 6 bases and J by 0 bases, with 15 bases between the two germline ends. The CDR3 spans 15 residues. The CDR3 spells CASNIKQVVNTEAFF. CDR3 sequence (DNA): TGTGCCAGCAACATAAAACAGGTCGTGAACACTGAAGCTTTCTTT.

The chain couples TRBV12-3 or TRBV12-4 to TRBJ1-5, with D tentatively TRBD1 (5 bases). The V end was cut by 5 bases, the J end by 5 bases, with 10 bases between. The CDR3 extends over 13 amino acids. CDR3 nucleotide sequence: TGTGCCAGCAGTGGGACTGCGGATCAGCCCCAGCATTTT. Translated, it gives CASSGTADQPQHF.

The chain carries TRBV4-1 and TRBJ1-2; D gene ambiguous. Trimming took off 0 bases at V and 3 bases at J, with 14 bases between the two ends. The germline V gene has CDR1 MGHRA and CDR2 YSYEKL. This CDR3 has 16 residues. The CDR3 is CASSQEGGGKYYGYTF. CDR3 DNA: TGCGCCAGCAGCCAAGAGGGTGGCGGGAAGTACTATGGCTACACCTTC.

J is TRBJ1-6 and V is TRBV30; TRBD1 is a possible D gene (6 bases). This CDR3 contains 13 residues. In germline, CDR1 is GTSNPN, CDR2 SVGIG (reference sequence). V was clipped by 1 base and J by 10 bases, with 11 bases between them. CDR3 in DNA: TGTGCCTGGAGTGAGGGGGTGGGCTCACCCCTCCACTTT. Residues: CAWSEGVGSPLHF. The full variable domain, rest sourced from reference TRBV30 and TRBJ1-6, is SQTIHQWPATLVQPVGSPLSLECTVEGTSNPNLYWYRQAAGRGLQLLFYSVGIGQISSEVPQNLSASRPQDRQFILSSKKLLLSDSGFYLCAWSEGVGSPLHFGNGTRLTVT.

This chain joins TRBV19 and TRBJ2-7, with D tentatively TRBD2 (5 bases). Germline V lookup: CDR1 LNHDA, CDR2 SQIVND (reference sequence). V gave up 1 base and J gave up 4 bases, with 8 bases separating them. The CDR3 length is 13 residues. The CDR3 nucleotides read TGTGCCAGTAGTATAGCCGAGGGTTACGAGCAGTACTTC. It yields the protein CASSIAEGYEQYF.